This TCR beta chain derives from a study of T cell responses to AZD1222 COVID-19 vaccine. Study outcomes and limitations: Donors, mostly white British, included more females; clonal diversity was possibly underestimated. Variant regions that are unmutated are reportedly the target of nearly half of spike-specific TCRs.

To note about this clone: The antigen remains undetermined.

The germline V gene has CDR1 SGDLS and CDR2 YYNGEE. The CDR3 is made up of 15 amino acids. V lost 4 bases and J 2 bases, leaving 16 bases between the germline ends. Repertoires were generated with immunoSEQ multiplex PCR, while TCRdb's copy carries only in-frame clones and drops some. Of roughly 270,000 clones listed, 85% to 95% are singletons. The clonotype originates from an adult who received the AZD1222 COVID-19 vaccine. The chain has TRBV9 and TRBJ2-7; D tentatively reads TRBD1 or TRBD2 (6 bases each). The specimen was peripheral blood, collected 28 days after the second AZD1222 dose. The CDR3 protein is CASSPRRGSPYEQYF. The CDR3, as DNA: TGTGCCAGCAGCCCGAGGAGGGGGAGCCCCTACGAGCAGTACTTC.